These 7 T cell receptor beta chains came from one sample sequenced in a study of CD8+CD57+ T cells in acquired aplastic anemia. Using genomic DNA as the template, TCR beta VDJ and CDR3 profiling was carried out. TCRdb called the reads again in MiXCR, with one record for every CDR3 protein. Of over 150,000 distinct CDR3 sequences in the sample, 50% to 55% were seen once. Sequencing was carried out using sorted CD4+, CD8+, or CD8+CD57+ T cells (not recorded which) from PBMCs. These receptors all stem from a human donor in good health, serving as a control.

The J gene is TRBJ1-4, the V gene TRBV2; 8 bases match TRBD1. There are 13 residues in the CDR3. CDR1 and CDR2 from the germline V gene are SNHLY and FYNNEI. The V segment lost 11 bases and the J segment 8 bases; nucleotides outside the gene matches: 10. The CDR3, as DNA: TGTGCCGGAAATCAGGACAGGGAGGAAAAACTGTTTTTT. Translated: CAGNQDREEKLFF.

This clonotype was found many times. A read error may account for a junction end that differs from germline. J is TRBJ2-7 and V is TRBV6-6, with 8 bases matching TRBD1. The CDR3 totals 13 residues. The germline CDR1 and CDR2 sequences are MNHNY and SVGAGI (reference sequence). CDR3 sequence (DNA): TGTGCCGGCAGACAGGGGCTTACCTACGAGCAGTACTTC. The encoded protein is CAGRQGLTYEQYF.

There are many counts of this clonotype. This rearrangement joins TRBV19 to TRBJ2-2; tentative D call: TRBD1 (6 bases). CDR1 LNHDA and CDR2 SQIVND come from the germline V gene (reference sequence). V lost 7 bases and J lost 4, with 13 bases in between. CDR3 length: 14 amino acids. In DNA, the CDR3 is TGTGCCAGTAAACCACAGGGTCCCACCGGGGAGCTGTTTTTT. Its translation is CASKPQGPTGELFF.

This clonotype has at least ten counts. The chain couples TRBV11-2 to TRBJ1-1, with a possible D match to TRBD1 (6 bases). The V gene's germline CDR1 is SGHAT and CDR2 FQNNGV. This CDR3 is 14 amino acids long. Trimming took 1 base from V and 4 from J, leaving 10 bases between them. The CDR3: CASSLVRGSTEAFF. In nucleotides, the CDR3 is TGTGCCAGCAGCTTAGTCAGGGGAAGCACTGAAGCTTTCTTT.

This clonotype was seen repeatedly, ten times or more. The genes are TRBV5-1 and TRBJ1-5, with 7 bases matching TRBD1. CDR3 size: 15 residues. With 1 base clipped from V and 4 bases from J, the junction kept 5 bases outside the gene matches. Germline loops: CDR1 SGHRS, CDR2 YFSETQ. This chain's CDR3 is CASSLQGGWNQPQHF. DNA for the CDR3: TGCGCCAGCAGCTTGCAGGGGGGTTGGAATCAGCCCCAGCATTTT.

A remark on this clonotype: No conserved phenylalanine or tryptophan ends this CDR3, so it is likely a read error. The rearrangement links TRBV2 to TRBJ1-2; unclear D gene. Deletions cut 9 bases from V and 6 bases from J, with 11 bases between. The germline CDR1 and CDR2 sequences are SNHLY and FYNNEI. This CDR3 is built from 11 residues. CDR3 in amino acids: CARTQTDGYTL. CDR3 nucleotides: TGTGCCAGGACCCAGACGGATGGCTACACCCTC.

About this clonotype: No conserved phenylalanine or tryptophan ends this CDR3, so it is likely a read error. This chain links TRBV9 with TRBJ1-6; possibly TRBD1 for D (5 bases). The CDR3 is 17 residues long. V was pared by 5 bases and J by 4 bases, with 19 bases between. CDR1 and CDR2 from the germline V gene are SGDLS and YYNGEE. This chain's CDR3 is CASSLSRVKAYNSPLHS. The CDR3, as DNA: TGTGCCAGCAGTCTAAGCAGGGTAAAGGCGTATAATTCACCCCTCCACTCT.